This entry lists 30 T cell receptor beta chains sequenced from one sample in a study of blood T cell repertoires in COVID-19. The repertoire was sequenced with immunoSEQ multiplex PCR; TCRdb's copy has only in-frame clones and lacks some. The sample gives 84,000 or so clones, around 82% of which show up once; roughly 1.2% is in the top ten. Material: peripheral blood. The receptors come from a woman over 75 with acute or convalescent COVID-19.

With respect to this clone: The sample carries other DNA sequences with the same CDR3. The rearrangement uses TRBV6-1 and TRBJ1-4, with 8 bases fitting TRBD1. V was pared by 3 bases and J by 6 bases, with 3 bases of the junction left unmatched. In germline, CDR1 is MNHNS, CDR2 SASEGT. The length of the CDR3 is 14 residues. CDR3 in amino acids: CASSEDRVYEKLFF. The CDR3 DNA reads TGTGCCAGCAGTGAGGACAGGGTTTATGAAAAACTGTTTTTT.

This sequence joins TRBV3-1 (or the pseudogene TRBV3-2) and TRBJ2-7; the match to TRBD2 covers 8 bases. The CDR3 consists of 15 residues. Germline CDR1 reads LGHDT; CDR2 reads YNNKEL (reference sequence). V trimming: 2 bases; J trimming: 2 bases; junction bases outside the gene matches: 5. The DNA for the CDR3 is TGTGCCAGCAGCCAATGGAGTAGCGGGGCCTACGAGCAGTACTTC. Translation gives CASSQWSSGAYEQYF.

V is TRBV28 and J is TRBJ2-3, with 9 bases that match TRBD2. The V and J ends lost 8 bases and 6 bases, in that order; junction bases with no gene match: 3. The CDR3 is 12 amino acids. Germline lookup yields CDR1 MDHEN and CDR2 SYDVKM. The CDR3 is CASLAGRDTQYF. The CDR3 DNA follows: TGTGCCAGCCTAGCGGGGCGGGATACGCAGTATTTT. The full variable domain, rest sourced from reference TRBV28 and TRBJ2-3, is DVKVTQSSRYLVKRTGEKVFLECVQDMDHENMFWYRQDPGLGLRLIYFSYDVKMKEKGDIPEGYSVSREKKERFSLILESASTNQTSMYLCASLAGRDTQYFGPGTRLTVL.

This chain joins TRBV5-1 and TRBJ1-2, with TRBD1 matching over 7 bases. The CDR3 loop spans 15 amino acids. The V and J ends lost 3 bases and 5 bases, in that order; junction bases with no gene match: 10. The germline gives CDR1 SGHRS, CDR2 YFSETQ. The CDR3 loop is CASSSWGRGEYGYTF. The CDR3 bases are TGCGCCAGCAGCTCCTGGGGCAGGGGGGAATATGGCTACACCTTC.

This clone turned up a few times. The chain couples TRBV11-2 to TRBJ1-1; 8 bases map to TRBD1. Germline values: CDR1 SGHAT, CDR2 FQNNGV. V gave up 5 bases and J gave up 5 bases; unmatched junction bases: 10. CDR3 size: 15 residues. CDR3 bases: TGTGCCAGCAGCGCCCATGACAGGGGAGGAACTGAAGCTTTCTTT. Its translation is CASSAHDRGGTEAFF.

The V and J genes are TRBV2 and TRBJ1-4; D is unclear. Germline V gene lookup returns CDR1 SNHLY and CDR2 FYNNEI. This CDR3 contains 15 residues. Trimming removed 2 bases at V and 5 bases at J, with 12 bases between. CDR3 sequence reads: CASSERGQRNEKLFF. CDR3 nucleotides: TGTGCCAGCAGTGAAAGAGGGCAGCGCAATGAAAAACTGTTTTTT.

The chain combines TRBV18 with TRBJ1-1; 9 nucleotides line up with TRBD1. This CDR3 is 18 amino acids long. The trim removed 1 base at V and 4 bases at J, leaving 13 bases unmatched. The germline V gene encodes CDR1 KGHSH and CDR2 LQKENI. The CDR3 is CASSPLIPQETGGTEAFF. The CDR3 bases are TGTGCCAGCTCACCACTCATCCCTCAGGAGACAGGGGGCACTGAAGCTTTCTTT.

V is TRBV3-1 (or the pseudogene TRBV3-2) and J is TRBJ1-1, with TRBD1 matching over 7 bases. Trimming took 5 bases from V and 8 from J; bases not matched to a gene: 8. The germline CDR1 and CDR2 sequences are LGHDT and YNNKEL (reference sequence). The CDR3 totals 13 residues. The DNA of the CDR3 is TGTGCCAGCAGCGGAGGGACAGTTCTAGAAGCTTTCTTT. Translation gives CASSGGTVLEAFF.

The chain couples TRBV7-2 to TRBJ2-7; D gene ambiguous. CDR3 length: 17 amino acids. Germline loops: CDR1 SGHTA, CDR2 FQGNSA. The V end was cut by 1 base, the J end by 8 bases, with 24 bases between. The chain's CDR3 is CASSLGGDTATFAQQYF. As DNA, the CDR3 is TGTGCCAGCAGCTTAGGAGGAGATACCGCGACCTTTGCCCAGCAGTACTTC. Together with reference TRBV7-2 and TRBJ2-7, the CDR3 gives the full variable domain: GAGVSQSPSNKVTEKGKDVELRCDPISGHTALYWYRQSLGQGLEFLIYFQGNSAPDKSGLPSDRFSAERTGGSVSTLTIQRTQQEDSAVYLCASSLGGDTATFAQQYFGPGTRLTVT.

V is TRBV7-2 and J is TRBJ2-1; 10 bases line up with TRBD1. The length of the CDR3 is 15 residues. With 3 bases clipped from V and 7 bases from J, the junction kept 6 bases outside the gene matches. Germline V gene lookup returns CDR1 SGHTA and CDR2 FQGNSA. The CDR3 region is CASSFGQGGVNEQFF. CDR3 DNA sequence: TGTGCCAGCAGCTTTGGACAGGGGGGCGTGAATGAGCAGTTCTTC.

The chain uses TRBV6-5 and TRBJ1-1, with TRBD1 as a possible D gene (6 bases). The length of the CDR3 is 14 residues. Trimming pared 5 bases from V and 6 bases from J, leaving 16 bases between. Germline loops: CDR1 MNHEY, CDR2 SVGAGI. The CDR3 sequence is CASSPGQWLPEAFF. The CDR3 nucleotides read TGTGCCAGCAGTCCCGGACAGTGGCTCCCTGAAGCTTTCTTT.

V usage is TRBV5-4 and J usage is TRBJ2-1; 7 bases match TRBD1. The CDR3 consists of 13 residues. CDR1 is SGHNT and CDR2 is YYREEE in the germline V gene (reference sequence). V trimming: 3 bases; J trimming: 6 bases; junction bases outside the gene matches: 3. DNA of the CDR3: TGTGCCAGCAGCTGGGCAGGGGGCAATGAGCAGTTCTTC. Its protein is CASSWAGGNEQFF.

The rearrangement uses TRBV6-5 and TRBJ2-1, with TRBD2 identical over 8 bases. CDR3 size: 14 residues. The germline gives CDR1 MNHEY, CDR2 SVGAGI. After removal of 6 bases from V and 4 bases from J, the junction contained 5 bases not matched to a gene. CDR3 sequence: CASRPTSGYNEQFF. CDR3 coding DNA: TGTGCCAGCAGGCCAACTAGCGGATACAATGAGCAGTTCTTC.

The chain couples TRBV3-1 (or the pseudogene TRBV3-2) to TRBJ2-1; D is unresolved. Trimming stripped 0 bases from V and 6 bases from J, with 15 bases between. Germline CDR1 and CDR2: LGHDT and YNNKEL (reference sequence). The CDR3 runs 16 residues. The CDR3 spells CASSQDLVASRNEQFF. The CDR3 DNA sequence: TGTGCCAGCAGCCAAGATTTGGTAGCTTCTCGCAATGAGCAGTTCTTC.

The genes are TRBV5-4 and TRBJ2-3, with a possible D match to TRBD2 (6 bases). The CDR3 runs to 13 residues. CDR1 SGHNT and CDR2 YYREEE come from the germline V gene (reference sequence). Trimming cost V 3 bases and J 3 bases, with 8 bases left between them. CDR3 nucleotide sequence: TGTGCCAGCAGCTGGGACTTTACAGATACGCAGTATTTT. Protein: CASSWDFTDTQYF.

The gene calls are TRBV6-5 and TRBJ1-2, with 8 bases fitting TRBD1. V lost 0 bases and J lost 7; bases outside the gene matches: 4. The CDR3 extends over 14 amino acids. Germline V gene data show CDR1 as MNHEY and CDR2 as SVGAGI. The CDR3 DNA reads as TGTGCCAGCAGTTACTCTGGGACAGGCGGTGGCTACACCTTC. Encoded protein: CASSYSGTGGGYTF.

V usage is TRBV24-1 and J usage is TRBJ2-2, with D possibly being TRBD2 (5 bases). This CDR3 contains 15 residues. CDR1 is KGHDR, CDR2 SFDVKD, per germline. V dropped 4 bases and J dropped 2 bases, with 10 bases sitting between them. The CDR3 loop reads CATSDPGLNTGELFF. CDR3 coding DNA: TGTGCCACCAGTGACCCCGGACTCAACACCGGGGAGCTGTTTTTT.

V and J are TRBV29-1 and TRBJ2-5, with a possible D match to TRBD1 (6 bases). CDR1 SQVTM and CDR2 ANQGSEA come from the germline V gene. The CDR3 length is 12 residues. The ends were cut back, 7 bases at V and 5 bases at J, with 14 bases in the middle. CDR3 in amino acids: CSGQGRAETQYF. The CDR3 DNA sequence: TGCAGCGGCCAGGGGCGCGCGGAGACCCAGTACTTC.

The rearrangement uses TRBV6-5 and TRBJ1-3; D is possibly TRBD1 (6 bases). CDR3 length: 15 residues. Trimming shortened V by 6 bases and J by 2 bases, and 14 bases separated the two germline ends. Germline loops: CDR1 MNHEY, CDR2 SVGAGI. The CDR3 DNA sequence: TGTGCCAGCAGAATTTCCCGGGACACTGGAAACACCATATATTTT. It is translated as CASRISRDTGNTIYF.

The chain couples TRBV5-4 to TRBJ2-5, with a weak D call TRBD2 (6 bases). Germline loops: CDR1 SGHNT, CDR2 YYREEE (reference sequence). The CDR3 is 14 amino acids. V was shortened by 4 bases and J by 10 bases, with 20 bases between the two germline ends. CDR3 in DNA: TGTGCCAGCAGCCCGATGGGGGAGGCCCTAATCCAGTACTTC. Its protein is CASSPMGEALIQYF.

In this sample, this clone turned up once. The gene calls are TRBV27 and TRBJ1-6; a possible D gene is TRBD1 (5 bases). Germline lookup yields CDR1 MNHEY and CDR2 SMNVEV (reference sequence). This CDR3 has 16 residues. V lost 5 bases and J lost 7, with 18 bases in between. CDR3 sequence (DNA): TGTGCCAGCAGTCCGCTGGGTCGGGACTTAAATTCACCCCTCCACTTT. Protein product: CASSPLGRDLNSPLHF.

This sequence joins TRBV28 and TRBJ2-7; 11 nucleotides align to TRBD1. Germline V gene data show CDR1 as MDHEN and CDR2 as SYDVKM. The CDR3 is 15 residues long. V lost 5 bases and J lost 4; bases outside the gene matches: 7. The DNA of the CDR3 is TGTGCCAGCAGTCCGGACAGGGGGCAACCTTACGAGCAGTACTTC. Residues: CASSPDRGQPYEQYF.

The chain couples TRBV5-1 to TRBJ2-3, with 11 bases fitting TRBD2. The CDR3 length is 16 residues. Germline CDR1 is SGHRS and CDR2 is YFSETQ. The trim removed 1 base at V and 4 bases at J, leaving 5 bases unmatched. Here the CDR3 reads CASSLSLAGVADTQYF. CDR3 bases: TGCGCCAGCAGCTTGTCACTAGCGGGGGTCGCAGATACGCAGTATTTT.

The rearrangement joins TRBV12-3 or TRBV12-4 to TRBJ1-5; 7 nucleotides align to TRBD1. This CDR3 is built from 12 residues. With 7 bases clipped from V and 11 bases from J, the junction kept 8 bases outside the gene matches. The DNA for the CDR3 is TGTGCCAGCACCGTACAGGGGCTGGCCCAGCATTTT. Translating it yields CASTVQGLAQHF.

This CDR3 reads CASSPLSGGVDEQFF. CDR3 sequence (DNA): TGTGCCAGCAGCCCATTATCCGGAGGGGTTGATGAGCAGTTCTTC. The chain employs TRBV28 and TRBJ2-1; a possible D gene is TRBD2 (6 bases). V was clipped by 6 bases and J by 8 bases, with 20 bases between them. In germline, CDR1 is MDHEN, CDR2 SYDVKM. CDR3 length: 15 amino acids.

The chain carries TRBV18 and TRBJ2-2; 7 bases are shared with TRBD1. The CDR3 consists of 15 residues. The junction had 1 base not matched to a gene; V was cut back by 3 bases and J by 0 bases. CDR1 is KGHSH and CDR2 is LQKENI in the germline V gene. CDR3 region: CASSPDRTNTGELFF. The CDR3 coding sequence is TGTGCCAGCTCACCGGACAGGACGAACACCGGGGAGCTGTTTTTT.

V gene TRBV6-5 combines with J gene TRBJ2-3; 8 nucleotides match TRBD1. Germline V gene lookup returns CDR1 MNHEY and CDR2 SVGAGI. This CDR3 has 15 residues. V lost 6 bases to trimming and J lost 4 bases; unmatched junction nucleotides: 9. CDR3 sequence reads: CASSPEDRASDTQYF. CDR3 nucleotides: TGTGCCAGCAGCCCGGAGGACAGGGCTTCAGATACGCAGTATTTT.

CDR3 DNA sequence: TGTGCCAGCTCACCAGGTGCGGGGAATACGCAGTATTTT. Translation: CASSPGAGNTQYF. The chain couples TRBV18 to TRBJ2-3, with D possibly matching TRBD2 (6 bases). The CDR3 sequence is 13 residues long. V was shortened by 2 bases and J by 7 bases, with 10 bases between the two germline ends. CDR1 is KGHSH and CDR2 is LQKENI in the germline V gene.

The gene calls are TRBV11-2 and TRBJ2-7, with D maybe TRBD2 (5 bases). This CDR3 contains 15 residues. The V end was cut by 1 base, the J end by 2 bases, with 12 bases between. The germline V gene has CDR1 SGHAT and CDR2 FQNNGV. CDR3 nucleotides: TGTGCCAGCAGCTTAGGTAGTGGACTTACCTACGAGCAGTACTTC. Protein sequence: CASSLGSGLTYEQYF.

This chain connects TRBV7-2 to TRBJ1-5, with 9 bases matching TRBD1. Germline lookup yields CDR1 SGHTA and CDR2 FQGNSA. This CDR3 is built from 15 residues. The V segment lost 6 bases and the J segment 6 bases; nucleotides outside the gene matches: 9. The CDR3 sequence is CASSIPGQGSQPQHF. The DNA for the CDR3 is TGTGCCAGCAGTATTCCGGGACAGGGTAGTCAGCCCCAGCATTTT.